This T cell receptor beta chain was obtained from a study of spatial heterogeneity in lung cancer (dated by TCRdb to about 2019). For the study in its entirety: Beta-chain transcripts were consistently detected in greater numbers than alpha-chain transcripts, which likely reflects a higher abundance of beta-chain transcripts. In tumor regions, TCR transcript counts showed a strong correlation with a T cell transcriptional module score from matched bulk RNA-seq. In the raw uncorrected reads, each unique combination of TCR and UMI appeared more than ten times on average. The study quantitatively compared TCR alpha and beta repertoires across multiple tumor regions, matched nontumor lung and blood in non-small cell lung cancer. The study linked features of the TCR repertoire to counts of nonsynonymous mutations, which were determined by whole-exome sequencing of tumor tissue. Both alpha and beta chains were TCR-sequenced in samples taken at surgery, namely 220 tumor regions, around 70 matched nontumor lung samples and 45 to 60 PBMC samples. What the research found in general, with its limitations: Counts of ubiquitous and regional expanded TCRs correlated with counts of ubiquitous and regional nonsynonymous mutations, respectively. The tumor nonsynonymous mutation count correlated with the number of expanded intratumoral alpha and beta TCRs. TCR-seq coverage of tumor T cells was estimated at only approximately 7% for alpha chains and 13% for beta chains. Additional single-cell paired TCR alpha and beta sequencing was considered necessary to confirm, at a functional level, the hypothesis that regional TCRs recognize regional mutations.

The time point label of this sample denotes: sample taken at primary tumor resection. Donors were some 78 patients with early-stage, untreated non-small cell lung cancer from the lung TRACERx cohort. Whole RNA extracted from tumor and nontumor lung tissue, or from cryopreserved PBMC samples, was used for TCR sequencing without cell sorting. Patients were selected for TCR sequencing only if sufficient RNA was available from at least two tumor regions. Before being selected, tumor and adjacent nontumor lung specimens were reviewed by a lung pathologist. In this sample, this clonotype turned up many times. What antigen it recognizes has not been identified. No clone much larger than this one lies a single base away; base qualities are absent. This beta chain was picked up by a library intended for alpha chains and is off target, so its count carries little meaning. Libraries were built with 5' RACE. The run used a NextSeq 500. In the TCR library protocol, a unique molecular identifier was attached to each TCR cDNA molecule so that PCR and sequencing errors could be corrected. Under the source paper's analysis protocol: Decombinator tools were used for TCR identification, UMI-based error correction and CDR3 extraction. Expanded TCRs were defined as those above a frequency of 2 per 1,000, corresponding to the top 1% of the tumor frequency distribution. Expanded tumor TCRs were classed as regional if statistically deemed absent (corrected P<0.05) from at least one tumor region, otherwise ubiquitous. Renyi diversity was computed with the R vegan package after each repertoire had been subsampled 100 times to 5,000 TCRs. To build CDR3 similarity networks, amino acid triplet string-kernel similarity was used, and CDR3s were connected when their pairwise similarity was above 0.82. The public reads were reprocessed in TCRdb via fastp at Q25 and MiXCR, keeping in-frame beta chains. Merged by CDR3 protein, the rows form single entries marked with the most common genes and DNA. The V and J calls come from TCRdb's annotation, not from the publication. This sample lists around 11,000 distinct CDR3 sequences; about 8.4% were detected once. The top ten hold about 20% of the sample.

Sequencing was performed on lung tumor tissue, taken at surgery. This sequence originates from a female donor with early-stage non-small cell lung cancer.

CDR3 sequence: CASSLIGGSYNEQFF. The bases are TGTGCCAGCAGCTTAATTGGGGGGTCCTACAATGAGCAGTTCTTC. The sequence is built from TRBV7-3 and TRBJ2-1, with a tentative D gene TRBD2 over 6 matching bases. V is reduced by 1 base and J by 1 base, leaving a spacing of 8 bases between them. CDR1 is given as SGHTA and CDR2 as FQGTGA, both from the germline V gene. The CDR3 starts with the cysteine, ends with the phenylalanine, and has 15 residues. Just CDR3 DNA is preserved here, 45 bases in frame from base 1.